The table lists the clone carrying this T cell receptor (beta chain) with a few counts. As yet, its antigen is unknown. Trimming cost V 8 bases and J 8 bases, with 8 bases left between them. This CDR3 spans 10 amino acids. CDR1 MGHDK and CDR2 SYGVNS come from the germline V gene. The sample belongs to a study of early T cells in non-severe SARS-CoV-2 infection. Unique molecular identifiers tagged individual cDNA molecules. Each CDR3 protein is one row after TCRdb ran MiXCR on the 5' RACE reads. The repertoire consists of 100,000 to 140,000 distinct CDR3 sequences, with approximately 10% occurring once and the leading ten covering about 7.6%. General study results and limits: Using VDJdb, the matching emphasized anti-spike CD8 responses while missing private and CD4 specificities.

The rearrangement joins TRBV25-1 to TRBJ2-3; D call uncertain. The material sequenced was whole blood. This TCR was recovered from an adult who was a healthcare worker with PCR-confirmed SARS-CoV-2 infection or an uninfected control (not recorded which). Here the CDR3 DNA reads TGTGCCAGCTTTGAAGTTACGCAGTATTTT. This encodes CASFEVTQYF.